This T cell receptor beta chain was documented in a study of T cell changes during pregnancy in multiple sclerosis. Assay used: immunoSEQ multiplex PCR; TCRdb lists only in-frame clones, some missing. The repertoire includes tens of thousands of clones, 80% to 90% of them detected once, and more than 0.9% sits in the top ten. The TCR sequence derives from a female donor with multiple sclerosis, enrolled in a pregnancy study. Source: CD4+ T cells from peripheral blood mononuclear cells, taken after pregnancy.

The DNA for the CDR3 is TGTGCCTGCAAAATTAGCCTCACTTTTGATGAGCAGTTCTTC. Its protein product is CACKISLTFDEQFF. V usage is TRBV7-2 and J usage is TRBJ2-1; D unclear. V lost 11 bases to trimming and J lost 8 bases, with 22 bases between them. This CDR3 contains 14 residues. The V gene's germline CDR1 is SGHTA and CDR2 FQGNSA.